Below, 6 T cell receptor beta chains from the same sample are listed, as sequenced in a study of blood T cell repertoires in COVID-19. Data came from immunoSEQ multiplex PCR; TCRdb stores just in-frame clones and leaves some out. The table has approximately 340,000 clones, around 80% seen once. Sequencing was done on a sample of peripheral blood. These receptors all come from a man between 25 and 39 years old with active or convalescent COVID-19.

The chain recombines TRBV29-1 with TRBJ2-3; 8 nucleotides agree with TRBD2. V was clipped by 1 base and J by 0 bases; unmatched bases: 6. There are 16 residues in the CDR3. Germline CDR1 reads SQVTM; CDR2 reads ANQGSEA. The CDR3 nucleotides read TGCAGCGTTGAAGGGGGGCGGGAGGAGAGCACAGATACGCAGTATTTT. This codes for CSVEGGREESTDTQYF.

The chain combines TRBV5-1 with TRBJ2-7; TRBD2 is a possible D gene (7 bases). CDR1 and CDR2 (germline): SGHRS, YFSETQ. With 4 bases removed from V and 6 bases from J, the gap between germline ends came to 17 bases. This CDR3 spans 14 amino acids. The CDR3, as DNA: TGCGCCAGCAGCCTTCCCGGGGGCGGGGGCGAGCAGTACTTC. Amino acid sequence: CASSLPGGGGEQYF.

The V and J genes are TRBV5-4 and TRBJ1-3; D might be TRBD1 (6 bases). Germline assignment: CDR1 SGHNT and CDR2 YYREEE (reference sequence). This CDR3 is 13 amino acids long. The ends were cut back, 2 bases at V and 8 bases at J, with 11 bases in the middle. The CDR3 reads CASSLMGADTIYF. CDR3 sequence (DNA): TGTGCCAGCAGCTTAATGGGGGCGGACACCATATATTTT.

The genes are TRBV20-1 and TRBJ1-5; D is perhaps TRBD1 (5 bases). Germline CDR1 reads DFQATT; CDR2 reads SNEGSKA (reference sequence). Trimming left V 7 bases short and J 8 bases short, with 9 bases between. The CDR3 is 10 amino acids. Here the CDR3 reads CSVPGEPQHF. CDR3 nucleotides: TGCAGTGTCCCGGGGGAGCCCCAGCATTTT.

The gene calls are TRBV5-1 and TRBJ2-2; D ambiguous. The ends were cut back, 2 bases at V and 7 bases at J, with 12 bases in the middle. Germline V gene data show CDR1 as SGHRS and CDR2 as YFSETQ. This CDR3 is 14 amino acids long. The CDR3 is CASSFVGRGGELFF. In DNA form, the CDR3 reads TGCGCCAGCAGCTTCGTCGGCCGAGGCGGGGAGCTGTTTTTT.

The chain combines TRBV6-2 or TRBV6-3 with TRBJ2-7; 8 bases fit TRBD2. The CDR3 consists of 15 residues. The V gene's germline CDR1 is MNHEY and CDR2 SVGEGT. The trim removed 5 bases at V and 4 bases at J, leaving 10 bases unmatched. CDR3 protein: CASSLRAGGDYEQYF. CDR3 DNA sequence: TGTGCCAGCAGTCTAAGGGCGGGGGGCGATTACGAGCAGTACTTC.